This T cell receptor beta chain comes out of a study of beta chain features in type 1 diabetes. This clone has a handful of counts. What it binds is not known. Study results and limitations: Type 1 diabetes patients showed a moderate but significant shortening of TCRB CDR3s in all four CD4+ subsets.

The germline CDR1 and CDR2 sequences are SEHNR and FQNEAQ (reference sequence). The CDR3 is made up of 16 amino acids. Trimming took 3 bases from V and 7 from J; bases not matched to a gene: 13. Isolated RNA was reverse transcribed in full, so expressed TCRB transcripts were sequenced. TCRdb's copy holds only in-frame clones and misses some; the assay was immunoSEQ multiplex PCR. Counted here are about 660,000 clones, about an eighth occurring once; the ten biggest clones make up roughly 0.04%. This receptor was taken from a man between 18 and 35 years old with type 1 diabetes. The sample taken for sequencing was naive CD4+ T cells from blood. The V gene is TRBV7-9, the J gene TRBJ1-2, with 8 bases aligning to TRBD1. The CDR3 sequence: CASSFNSRQGPGGYTF. The CDR3 nucleotides are TGTGCCAGCAGCTTCAATTCCCGACAGGGGCCTGGTGGCTACACCTTC.